These 8 T cell receptor beta chains share one sample of origin, sequenced in a study of shared clonotypes between healthy human individuals. Profiling relied on immunoSEQ multiplex PCR, and the TCRdb table lists in-frame clones only, not all of them. The sample lists about 480,000 clones, about four fifths seen once, with approximately 13% in the top ten. The sequenced material came from PBMCs. The origin of the receptors is a middle-aged woman in good health. Some clones in this sample may be carry-over from other donors' samples.

CDR3 in amino acids: CASSAGAYNEQFF. The CDR3 DNA is TGTGCCAGCAGTGCGGGAGCCTACAATGAGCAGTTCTTC. The chain couples TRBV6-4 to TRBJ2-1; tentative D call: TRBD2 (6 bases). The V end was cut by 4 bases, the J end by 2 bases, with 6 bases between. Germline V gene sequence: CDR1 MRHNA, CDR2 SNTAGT. The CDR3 consists of 13 residues.

The rearrangement uses TRBV5-4 and TRBJ2-1; TRBD2 matches at 9 bases. The germline gives CDR1 SGHNT, CDR2 YYREEE (reference sequence). The V segment lost 0 bases and the J segment 6 bases; nucleotides outside the gene matches: 7. This CDR3 region has 16 residues. The CDR3 bases are TGTGCCAGCAGCTTGGTCGCGGGAGGGCCGAGCAATGAGCAGTTCTTC. Its translation: CASSLVAGGPSNEQFF. The variable domain in full, completed from reference TRBV5-4 and TRBJ2-1, reads ETGVTQSPTHLIKTRGQQVTLRCSSQSGHNTVSWYQQALGQGPQFIFQYYREEENGRGNFPPRFSGLQFPNYSSELNVNALELDDSALYLCASSLVAGGPSNEQFFGPGTRLTVL.

The rearrangement uses TRBV7-3 and TRBJ1-2; TRBD1 aligns across 8 bases. The CDR3 sequence is 15 residues long. The V gene end was trimmed by 4 bases and the J gene end by 12 bases; junction bases not matched to a gene: 16. CDR1 is SGHTA, CDR2 FQGTGA, per germline. CDR3 coding DNA: TGTGCCAGCAGCTCCCACCACACCGGGACAGGAGGACACACCTTC. Residues: CASSSHHTGTGGHTF.

This chain connects TRBV5-4 to TRBJ2-3; TRBD2 aligns across 9 bases. CDR1 is SGHNT and CDR2 is YYREEE in the germline V gene (reference sequence). This CDR3 spans 15 amino acids. J gave up 5 bases and V 6 bases, and 10 bases lay outside the gene matches. The CDR3 nucleotides read TGTGCCAGCACTTCTGCGGGAGGGCAGAGAGATACGCAGTATTTT. Its protein is CASTSAGGQRDTQYF.

The chain has TRBV6-1 and TRBJ1-1; D is perhaps TRBD1 (6 bases). CDR1 is MNHNS and CDR2 is SASEGT in the germline V gene. The CDR3 totals 14 residues. Trimming took off 2 bases at V and 5 bases at J, with 12 bases between the two ends. CDR3 DNA sequence: TGTGCCAGCAGTGAACCGACAGGTGGGACTGAAGCTTTCTTT. Its protein product is CASSEPTGGTEAFF.

The J gene is TRBJ2-2, the V gene TRBV2, with 10 nucleotides matching TRBD2. V was clipped by 5 bases and J by 2 bases; unmatched bases: 5. Germline assignment: CDR1 SNHLY and CDR2 FYNNEI. The CDR3 sequence is 16 residues long. DNA of the CDR3: TGTGCCAGCAGTCCCCGGACTAGCGGAAACACCGGGGAGCTGTTTTTT. This gives the protein CASSPRTSGNTGELFF.

The chain uses TRBV16 and TRBJ2-1; the match to TRBD1 covers 9 bases. Germline lookup yields CDR1 KGHSY and CDR2 FQNENV. The CDR3 covers 15 residues. The V segment lost 6 bases and the J segment 1 base; nucleotides outside the gene matches: 4. The CDR3 loop is CASSDDRGSYNEQFF. CDR3 bases: TGTGCCAGCAGTGACGACAGGGGGTCCTACAATGAGCAGTTCTTC.

This rearrangement joins TRBV5-6 to TRBJ1-2, with a tentative D call TRBD1 (6 bases). V lost 1 base, J lost 8 bases, and 9 bases lay in between. CDR3 length: 12 amino acids. The germline V gene has CDR1 SGHDT and CDR2 YYEEEE. CDR3 loop: CASSLTQGGYTF. In DNA form, the CDR3 reads TGTGCCAGCAGCTTGACCCAGGGGGGCTACACCTTC.